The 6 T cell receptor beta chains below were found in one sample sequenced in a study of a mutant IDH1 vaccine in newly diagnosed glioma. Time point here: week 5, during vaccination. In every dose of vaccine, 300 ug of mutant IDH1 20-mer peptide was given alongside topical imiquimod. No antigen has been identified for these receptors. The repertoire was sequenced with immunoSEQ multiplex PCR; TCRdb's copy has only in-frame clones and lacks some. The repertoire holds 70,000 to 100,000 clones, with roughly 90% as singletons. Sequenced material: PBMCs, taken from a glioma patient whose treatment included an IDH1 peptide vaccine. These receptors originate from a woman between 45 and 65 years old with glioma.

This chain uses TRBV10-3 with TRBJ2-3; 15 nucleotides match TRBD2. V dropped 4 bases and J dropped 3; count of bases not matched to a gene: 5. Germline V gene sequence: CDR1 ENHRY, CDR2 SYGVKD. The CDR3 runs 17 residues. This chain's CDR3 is CAISGTSGRASTDTQYF. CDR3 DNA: TGTGCCATCAGTGGGACTAGCGGGAGGGCCTCGACAGATACGCAGTATTTT.

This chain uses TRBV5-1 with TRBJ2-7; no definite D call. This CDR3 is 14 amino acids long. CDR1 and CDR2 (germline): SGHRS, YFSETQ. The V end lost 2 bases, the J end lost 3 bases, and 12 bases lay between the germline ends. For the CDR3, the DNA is TGCGCCAGCAGCTTTAGTGTTAATCGCTACGAGCAGTACTTC. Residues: CASSFSVNRYEQYF.

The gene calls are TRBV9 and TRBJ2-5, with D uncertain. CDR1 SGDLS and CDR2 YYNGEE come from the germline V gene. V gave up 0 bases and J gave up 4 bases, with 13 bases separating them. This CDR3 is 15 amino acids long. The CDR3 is CASSVGSSHGETQYF. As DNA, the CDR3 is TGTGCCAGCAGCGTAGGGTCTTCCCACGGAGAGACCCAGTACTTC.

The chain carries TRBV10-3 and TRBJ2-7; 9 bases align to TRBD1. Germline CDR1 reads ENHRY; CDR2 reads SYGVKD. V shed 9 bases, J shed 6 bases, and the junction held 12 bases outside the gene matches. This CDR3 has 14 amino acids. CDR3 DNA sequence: TGTGCCATAAAAGGGACAGGGTGGGGGGTCGAGCAGTACTTC. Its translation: CAIKGTGWGVEQYF.

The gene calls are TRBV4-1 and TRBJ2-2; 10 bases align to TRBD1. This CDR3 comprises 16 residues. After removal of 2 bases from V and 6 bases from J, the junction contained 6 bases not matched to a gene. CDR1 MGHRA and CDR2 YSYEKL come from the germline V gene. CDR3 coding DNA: TGCGCCAGCAGCCAAATGACAGGGGGCTCGGCCGGGGAGCTGTTTTTT. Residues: CASSQMTGGSAGELFF.

For the CDR3, the DNA is TGTGCCAGCAGTCGACAGGACAATGAGCAGTTCTTC. Protein: CASSRQDNEQFF. The chain couples TRBV7-6 to TRBJ2-1, with TRBD1 as a possible D gene (6 bases). The V end lost 6 bases, the J end lost 5 bases, and 8 bases lay between the germline ends. CDR1 and CDR2 (germline): SGHVS, FNYEAQ. The CDR3 is made up of 12 amino acids.